This T cell receptor (beta chain) was documented in a study of shared clonotypes between healthy human individuals. The overall study: CD8 memory received one plate per donor, CD8 naive two, CD4 memory three and CD4 naive three. Study-level points and caveats: Non-shared clonotypes were found to have lower generation probabilities than the clonotypes that were shared by all four of the sorted-subset donors.

The CDR3 has 14 residues. Genomic DNA from each subset was divided evenly over several immunoSEQ plates. The authors loaded around 200 ng DNA, about 30,000 T cell genomes, into sorted-subset replicate PCRs. Generated by immunoSEQ multiplex PCR, the TCRdb table keeps only in-frame clones and is missing some. The sample includes under 1,100,000 clones, roughly 80% of them seen just once. A note on this clone: The antigen is not known.

The chain uses TRBV21-1 and TRBJ1-6; the D call TRBD1 from the table was never checked on the DNA. TRBV21-1 is marked as a pseudogene. The TCR sequence derives from a man aged 18 to 29 in good health. The source material was memory CD4+ T cells sorted from blood. Subset meaning: CD45RA-negative fraction. The CDR3 nucleotides read TGTGCCAGCAGCTGGAGACAGACCCATTCACCCCTCCACTTT. It translates to CASSWRQTHSPLHF.